Below, one T cell receptor beta chain is given with its context. Its antigen is unknown. The sample holds no much larger clone one base away, and base qualities are not on file. TCRbeta CDR3 regions were amplified from genomic DNA using the immunoSEQ Assay, a bias-controlled multiplex PCR. In the paper's pipeline: Nucleated cell counts per sample were estimated from amplification of reference gene primers within the assay. Sequence reads were collapsed and filtered to measure the absolute abundance of every unique TCRbeta CDR3 rearrangement. For each sample, productive Simpson clonality was calculated by taking the square root of Simpson's diversity index across productive rearrangements. Entries here come from immuneACCESS through TCRdb and include only in-frame sequences with V and J called. Some clones fail to appear in such tables; in the studies checked, an unresolved V gene covers under half of the shortfall, and the cause of the remainder is unknown. Clonal size and the V and J genes are those of that table, whereas D and trimming came from the DNA. This sample comprises about 230,000 clones, about nine tenths of them detected only once. Around a tenth of the sample lies in the top ten.

The data derive from a study of blood T cell repertoires in COVID-19 (TCRdb year 2020). General notes on the study: The collaborator samples originated in the United States, Italy and Spain and spanned the acute and convalescent phases of COVID-19. The material from the prospective study consisted of cDNA or gDNA derived from T cells, B-cell-depleted T cells, or PBMCs. Deeply sampled blood TCRbeta repertoires from subjects exposed to, actively infected with, or recovered from COVID-19 were included in the dataset. The repertoires were released in a freely available public database meant as a resource for research on the immune response to SARS-CoV-2. The samples were drawn from the first 160 participants of the ongoing ImmuneRACE study and from 1,254 subjects provided by 6 global collaborators. Sample metadata almost always included a de-identified subject ID, COVID-19 status, age in years and sex. Where available, HLA class I and class II types were obtained from metadata supplied by the sample provider rather than from assay-based typing.

General conclusions and limits of the study: How much clinical and demographic metadata was included differed by source and by participant, and the metadata was provided uncurated.

The germline V and J ends show losses of 0 bases and 7 bases respectively, and no gene match explains 9 bases of the junction. The CDR3 holds 17 amino acids from the cysteine to the phenylalanine. Only CDR3 DNA remains: 51 bases, in frame from the first base. Via the germline V gene, CDR1 is KGHDR and CDR2 SFDVKD. One collaborating source in Seattle enrolled patients while the patients were actively infected and followed the patients over time throughout the course of disease. The collaborating institutions used their own protocols to collect whole blood in K2EDTA tubes. Collaborator samples were shipped for TCRbeta analysis as frozen whole blood, isolated PBMCs, or DNA extracted from either sample type.

This TCR was recovered from a man in his fifties or sixties with COVID-19, enrolled during active disease. Recombination connected TRBV24-1 to TRBJ2-3; a stretch of 10 junction bases matches TRBD1. The sample comprised peripheral blood. The CDR3 region reads CATSDLGPGQGQHTQYF. DNA sequence: TGTGCCACCAGTGATTTGGGGCCGGGACAGGGGCAGCATACGCAGTATTTT.